This T cell receptor (beta chain) is drawn from a study of T-cell memory formation after mild COVID-19. On this clonotype: Its antigen remains unidentified.

General study results and limits: CD4/CD8 balance held among clones contracting day 15 to 85, and later expanders leaned CD4+. Second-wave clones with a day 37 peak had unconfirmed SARS-CoV-2 specificity. CD8+ contracting clones occupied EMRA, while CD4+ ones occupied mainly CM and EM.

TCR alpha and TCR beta cDNA libraries carrying sample barcodes and UMIs came from 5'RACE with constant-segment primers. Each CDR3 protein is one row after TCRdb ran MiXCR on the 5' RACE reads. This table has approximately 200,000 distinct CDR3 sequences, about a sixth appearing once. The germline V gene encodes CDR1 SEHNR and CDR2 FQNEAQ (reference sequence). Deletions cut 3 bases from V and 2 bases from J, with 11 bases between. The CDR3 is 14 residues long. V gene TRBV7-9 combines with J gene TRBJ2-7; no clear D. The sequenced sample consisted of PBMCs or a T cell subset sorted from them (not recorded which). The sequence was collected from an adult woman who had mild COVID-19 (a few samples of this study predate the infection). Cell type and time point are not known. The CDR3 region has the DNA TGTGCCAGCAGCTTCGATAACGGACCCTACGAGCAGTACTTC. This gives the protein CASSFDNGPYEQYF.